Below, one T cell receptor beta chain is given with its context. Its antigen remains unidentified. This record comes from a study of cytomegalovirus exposure and HLA in healthy donors. With 60 Vbeta and 13 Jbeta primers, the PCR was carried out. In the original workflow: In a later analysis, of approximately 81 million unique beta chains, 9 million to 11 million appeared in at least two donors. The protocol was immunoSEQ multiplex PCR, while the TCRdb copy is restricted to in-frame clones and leaves out a portion. The V and J calls and clone size come from that table; D and trimming were worked out from the DNA. This table holds roughly 140,000 clones, about 80% found once. General study results and limits: A later look showed TCR association rates differing by HLA locus, highest for DRB1 and lowest for HLA-C. Under in vitro conditions, a few CMV-associated chains were confirmed as specific for CMV antigens.

V shed 6 bases and J 2 bases; nucleotides not matched to a gene: 6. The CDR3 extends over 15 amino acids. The germline V gene encodes CDR1 MNHEY and CDR2 SVGAGI. This TCR came from a male donor in good health and CMV-seronegative. Material for sequencing was PBMCs. The chain joins TRBV6-5 to TRBJ2-1, with 8 bases lining up with TRBD1. The CDR3 DNA reads as TGTGCCAGCAGGTCCGGGACAGGAACCTACAATGAGCAGTTCTTC. Its translation: CASRSGTGTYNEQFF.